The 13 T cell receptor beta chains presented below share a single source sample, sequenced in a study of cytomegalovirus exposure and HLA in healthy donors. With 60 Vbeta and 13 Jbeta primers, the PCR was carried out. Some clones are missing from TCRdb's copy, which holds only in-frame ones; the method was immunoSEQ multiplex PCR. This table has 150,000 to 200,000 clones, roughly four fifths appearing once. Sample: PBMCs. These receptors originate from a man in his forties or fifties in good health and CMV-seronegative.

This chain uses TRBV29-1 with TRBJ2-5; 7 nucleotides line up with TRBD2. Germline lookup yields CDR1 SQVTM and CDR2 ANQGSEA. There are 13 residues in the CDR3. The CDR3 spells CSHDGAGSGTQYF. The CDR3 bases are TGCAGTCACGACGGAGCGGGATCGGGGACCCAGTACTTC. Variable domain in full (rest from reference TRBV29-1 and TRBJ2-5): SAVISQKPSRDICQRGTSLTIQCQVDSQVTMMFWYRQQPGQSLTLIATANQGSEATYESGFVIDKFPISRPNLTFSTLTVSNMSPEDSSIYLCSHDGAGSGTQYFGPGTRLLVL.

This chain links TRBV11-2 with TRBJ2-7, with a tentative D call TRBD1 (6 bases). V was cut by 5 bases and J by 2 bases, with 13 bases left in between. CDR1 and CDR2 (germline): SGHAT, FQNNGV. The CDR3 totals 14 residues. The CDR3 region is CASSPTGWAYEQYF. The DNA for the CDR3 is TGTGCCAGCAGCCCTACAGGGTGGGCCTACGAGCAGTACTTC.

This clone was detected only once. The chain joins TRBV5-1 to TRBJ2-5, with TRBD2 matching over 7 bases. From germline, CDR1 is SGHRS and CDR2 YFSETQ. The length of the CDR3 is 17 residues. V lost 3 bases, J lost 3 bases, and 14 bases stayed unmatched. The CDR3 protein is CASSSGLPSGPKETQYF. In nucleotides, the CDR3 is TGCGCCAGCAGCTCCGGCCTACCTAGCGGACCTAAAGAGACCCAGTACTTC.

The table lists this clone with a few counts. Its ends do not fully match the called genes, so a read error is possible. This rearrangement joins TRBV11-1 to TRBJ2-7; D is perhaps TRBD1 (6 bases). The length of the CDR3 is 13 residues. Looked up from germline, CDR1 is SGHAT and CDR2 is FQDESV (reference sequence). CDR3 protein: CARSRTDPYEQYF. The CDR3 nucleotides are TGTGCCCGCAGCCGGACAGACCCCTACGAGCAGTACTTC.

Notes on this clone: In the same sample, other DNA sequences code for this CDR3. V and J are TRBV7-3 and TRBJ2-7; TRBD2 matches 11 bases. Germline assignment: CDR1 SGHTA and CDR2 FQGTGA. The CDR3 runs to 14 residues. V was clipped by 5 bases and J by 3 bases; unmatched bases: 3. The CDR3 coding sequence is TGTGCCAGCAGCCCCGGGACTAGCGGCTACGAGCAGTACTTC. Encoded protein: CASSPGTSGYEQYF.

J is TRBJ2-2 and V is TRBV4-1, with D possibly TRBD2 on 6 matching bases. CDR1 MGHRA and CDR2 YSYEKL come from the germline V gene. Trimming removed 0 bases from V and 0 bases from J, with 11 bases in between. This CDR3 is built from 17 residues. The chain's CDR3 is CASSQESPSANTGELFF. In DNA form, the CDR3 reads TGCGCCAGCAGCCAAGAGAGTCCTAGCGCGAACACCGGGGAGCTGTTTTTT.

The gene calls are TRBV2 and TRBJ2-2; 11 bases align to TRBD2. V trimming: 9 bases; J trimming: 3 bases; junction bases outside the gene matches: 3. The CDR3 length is 14 residues. Germline V gives CDR1 SNHLY, CDR2 FYNNEI. CDR3 residues: CASETSGDTGELFF. The CDR3, as DNA: TGTGCCAGTGAGACTAGCGGGGACACCGGGGAGCTGTTTTTT.

The chain employs TRBV6-5 and TRBJ2-7, with D unresolved. Germline CDR1 reads MNHEY; CDR2 reads SVGAGI. V gave up 5 bases and J gave up 4 bases, with 9 bases separating them. The CDR3 sequence is 12 residues long. CDR3 nucleotides: TGTGCCAGCAGTCCCCCCGGGTACGAGCAGTACTTC. This encodes CASSPPGYEQYF.

The chain links TRBV2 to TRBJ2-7, with TRBD1 as a possible D gene (6 bases). The CDR3 is 13 amino acids. V gave up 6 bases and J gave up 4 bases, with 13 bases separating them. CDR1 is SNHLY, CDR2 FYNNEI, per germline. The CDR3 loop reads CASRFNREYEQYF. CDR3 sequence (DNA): TGTGCCAGCAGATTTAACAGGGAGTACGAGCAGTACTTC.

The chain uses TRBV28 and TRBJ2-6; tentatively, D is TRBD2 (6 bases). Trimming stripped 2 bases from V and 3 bases from J, with 8 bases between. Germline V gene lookup returns CDR1 MDHEN and CDR2 SYDVKM. This CDR3 spans 15 amino acids. CDR3 loop: CASSLEGGGANVLTF. CDR3 DNA: TGTGCCAGCAGTTTAGAGGGAGGTGGGGCCAACGTCCTGACTTTC.

The chain joins TRBV30 to TRBJ1-6, with D unresolved. CDR1 and CDR2 from the germline V gene are GTSNPN and SVGIG (reference sequence). V was cut by 7 bases and J by 9 bases, with 16 bases left in between. The CDR3 runs to 13 residues. Written as DNA, the CDR3 is TGTGCCTTCGGTCCCCCCAGGCCTTCACCCCTCCACTTT. Encoded protein: CAFGPPRPSPLHF.

As for this clone: The junction does not match germline at one end; this may be a read error. CDR3 region: CVVLKSEVGYTF. For the CDR3, the DNA is TGCGTCGTGTTAAAATCCGAGGTTGGCTACACCTTC. The chain is built from TRBV2 and TRBJ1-2, with no clear D. This CDR3 contains 12 residues. Germline-derived CDR1 and CDR2 are SNHLY and FYNNEI.

The rearrangement joins TRBV5-1 to TRBJ2-7, with D unresolved. CDR3 length: 14 amino acids. Deletions cut 0 bases from V and 3 bases from J, with 10 bases between. Germline V lookup: CDR1 SGHRS, CDR2 YFSETQ. The CDR3 DNA follows: TGCGCCAGCAGCTTGGATCGAGCCCTCTACGAGCAGTACTTC. Translated, it gives CASSLDRALYEQYF.